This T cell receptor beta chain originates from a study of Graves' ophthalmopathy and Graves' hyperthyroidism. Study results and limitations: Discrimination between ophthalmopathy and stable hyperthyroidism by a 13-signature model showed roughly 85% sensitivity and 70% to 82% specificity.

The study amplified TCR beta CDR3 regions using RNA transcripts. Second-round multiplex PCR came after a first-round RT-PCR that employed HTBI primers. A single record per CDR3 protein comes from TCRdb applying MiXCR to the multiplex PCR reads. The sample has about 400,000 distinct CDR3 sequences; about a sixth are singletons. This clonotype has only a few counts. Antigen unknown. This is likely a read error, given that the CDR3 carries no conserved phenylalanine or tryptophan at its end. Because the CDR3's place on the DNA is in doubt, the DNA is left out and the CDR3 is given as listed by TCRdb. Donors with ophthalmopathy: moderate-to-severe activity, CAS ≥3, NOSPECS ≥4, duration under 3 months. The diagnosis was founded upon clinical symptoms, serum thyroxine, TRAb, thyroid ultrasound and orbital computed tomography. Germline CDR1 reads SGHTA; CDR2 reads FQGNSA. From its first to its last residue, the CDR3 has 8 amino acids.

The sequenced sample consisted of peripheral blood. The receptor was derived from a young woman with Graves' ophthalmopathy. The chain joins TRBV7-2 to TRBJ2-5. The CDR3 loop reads CASSLVPS.